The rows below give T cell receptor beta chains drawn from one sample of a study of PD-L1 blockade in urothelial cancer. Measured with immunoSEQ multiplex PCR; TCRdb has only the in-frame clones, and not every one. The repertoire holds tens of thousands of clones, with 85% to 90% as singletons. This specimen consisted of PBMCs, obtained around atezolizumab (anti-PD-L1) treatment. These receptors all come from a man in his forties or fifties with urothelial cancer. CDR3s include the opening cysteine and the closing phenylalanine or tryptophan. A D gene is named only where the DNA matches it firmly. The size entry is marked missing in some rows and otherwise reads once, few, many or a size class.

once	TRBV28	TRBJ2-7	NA	CASSYIYEQYF	TGTGCCAGCAGTTACATCTACGAGCAGTACTTC
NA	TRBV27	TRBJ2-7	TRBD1	CASSWTGGRYEQYF	TGTGCCAGCAGTTGGACAGGGGGCCGATACGAGCAGTACTTC
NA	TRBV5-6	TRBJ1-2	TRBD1	CASSLADRVHGYTF	TGTGCCAGCAGCTTGGCTGACAGGGTCCATGGCTACACCTTC
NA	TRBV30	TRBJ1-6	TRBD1	CAWGPGQGVINSPLHF	TGTGCCTGGGGTCCGGGACAGGGGGTGATAAATTCACCCCTCCACTTT
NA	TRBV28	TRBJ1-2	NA	CASSFGQGYGYTF	TGTGCCAGCAGTTTCGGCCAGGGCTATGGCTACACCTTC
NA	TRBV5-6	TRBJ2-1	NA	CASSSLGAGGYNEQFF	TGTGCCAGCAGCTCTCTGGGGGCCGGAGGATACAATGAGCAGTTCTTC
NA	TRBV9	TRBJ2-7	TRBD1	CASSGRTGTRYEQYF	TGTGCCAGCAGCGGTCGGACAGGGACCCGCTACGAGCAGTACTTC
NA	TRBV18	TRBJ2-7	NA	CASSPPSAGTYEQYF	TGTGCCAGCTCACCACCGTCGGCAGGTACCTACGAGCAGTACTTC
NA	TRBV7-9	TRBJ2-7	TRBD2	CASSLNGGSGEQYF	TGTGCCAGCAGCTTAAACGGGGGGTCAGGCGAGCAGTACTTC
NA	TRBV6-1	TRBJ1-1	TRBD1	CASTWDRTNTEAFF	TGTGCCAGCACTTGGGACAGGACAAACACTGAAGCTTTCTTT
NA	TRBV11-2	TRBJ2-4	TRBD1	CASSLDRESIQYF	TGTGCCAGCAGCTTGGACAGGGAGAGCATTCAGTACTTC
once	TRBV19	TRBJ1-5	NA	CASSSRQGHNQPQHF	TGTGCCAGTAGTAGTCGGCAGGGCCACAATCAGCCCCAGCATTTT
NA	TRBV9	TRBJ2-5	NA	CASSSRPTVVMETQYF	TGTGCCAGCAGCTCCCGCCCGACAGTGGTCATGGAGACCCAGTACTTC
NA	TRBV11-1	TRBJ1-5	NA	CASSYHGGQPQHF	TGTGCCAGCAGTTATCACGGGGGACAGCCCCAGCATTTT
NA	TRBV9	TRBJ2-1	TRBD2	CASSVKVGASGANEQFF	TGTGCCAGCAGCGTAAAAGTCGGGGCTAGCGGGGCCAATGAGCAGTTCTTC
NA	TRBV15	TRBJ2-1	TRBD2	CATSRDGNSGRAGNEQFF	TGTGCCACCAGCAGAGATGGGAATAGCGGGAGGGCGGGGAATGAGCAGTTCTTC
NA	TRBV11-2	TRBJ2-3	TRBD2	CASSRGLAGGDTQYF	TGTGCCAGCAGCCGGGGACTAGCGGGAGGAGATACGCAGTATTTT
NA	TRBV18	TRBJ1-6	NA	CASSPNTGNSPLHF	TGTGCCAGCTCACCAAATACAGGGAATTCACCCCTCCACTTT
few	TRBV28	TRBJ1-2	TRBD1	CASYTGGYYGYTF	TGTGCCAGTTACACAGGGGGTTACTATGGCTACACCTTC
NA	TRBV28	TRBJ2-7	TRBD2	CASSSPLAGPSYEQYF	TGTGCCAGCAGTTCACCTCTAGCGGGACCTTCCTACGAGCAGTACTTC
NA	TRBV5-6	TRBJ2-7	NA	CASSLVSGAYEQYF	TGTGCCAGCAGCTTGGTCTCAGGGGCCTACGAGCAGTACTTC
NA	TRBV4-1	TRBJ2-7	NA	CASSQDKTTYEQYF	TGCGCCAGCAGCCAAGATAAGACAACCTACGAGCAGTACTTC
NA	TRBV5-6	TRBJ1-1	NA	CASSLRQSMNTEAFF	TGTGCCAGCAGCTTGAGACAGAGCATGAACACTGAAGCTTTCTTT
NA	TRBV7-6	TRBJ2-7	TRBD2	CASSPGTSGGSSYEQYF	TGTGCCAGCAGCCCTGGGACTAGCGGGGGGAGCTCCTACGAGCAGTACTTC
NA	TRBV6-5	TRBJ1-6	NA	CASTPRGRGSSPLHF	TGTGCCAGCACCCCACGGGGCAGGGGCTCGTCACCCCTCCACTTT
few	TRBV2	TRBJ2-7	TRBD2	CASSGLAERYEQYF	TGTGCCAGCAGTGGACTAGCGGAGCGCTACGAGCAGTACTTC
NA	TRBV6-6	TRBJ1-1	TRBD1	CATRDRGQTEAFF	TGTGCCACCCGGGACAGGGGACAAACTGAAGCTTTCTTT
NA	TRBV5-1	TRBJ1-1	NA	CASSFENRRGSEAFF	TGCGCCAGCAGCTTTGAGAACAGGCGTGGCTCTGAAGCTTTCTTT
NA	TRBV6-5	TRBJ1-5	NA	CATTDSLYSNQPQHF	TGTGCCACGACGGACAGCCTTTATAGCAATCAGCCCCAGCATTTT
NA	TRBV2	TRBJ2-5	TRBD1	CASSADRGRETQYF	TGTGCCAGCAGTGCGGACAGGGGTCGGGAGACCCAGTACTTC
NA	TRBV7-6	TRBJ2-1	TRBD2	CASSTTAGRSYNEQFF	TGTGCCAGCAGCACCACAGCGGGGCGCTCCTACAATGAGCAGTTCTTC
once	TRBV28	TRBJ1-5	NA	CASISPRGSNQPQHF	TGTGCCAGCATCTCGCCCCGCGGCAGCAATCAGCCCCAGCATTTT
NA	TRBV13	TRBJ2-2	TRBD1	CASSRQGIVGELFF	TGTGCCAGCAGTCGACAGGGGATAGTTGGGGAGCTGTTTTTT
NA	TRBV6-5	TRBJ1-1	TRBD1	CASRLTRGSNTEAFF	TGTGCCAGCAGACTAACCAGGGGGTCGAACACTGAAGCTTTCTTT
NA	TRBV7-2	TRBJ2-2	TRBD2	CASSSGLAAVAGELFF	TGTGCCAGCAGCTCGGGACTAGCGGCGGTCGCCGGGGAGCTGTTTTTT
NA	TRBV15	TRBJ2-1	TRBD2	CATSRVSGTSGSNEQFF	TGTGCCACCAGCAGAGTCTCCGGGACTAGCGGGAGTAATGAGCAGTTCTTC
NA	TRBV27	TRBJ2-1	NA	CASSSRAASYNEQFF	TGTGCCAGCAGTTCCCGAGCCGCTTCCTACAATGAGCAGTTCTTC
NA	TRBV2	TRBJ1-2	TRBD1	CASWTGDYGYTF	TGTGCCAGCTGGACAGGAGACTATGGCTACACCTTC
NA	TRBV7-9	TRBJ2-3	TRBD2	CASSQSGTSVDTQYF	TGTGCCAGCAGTCAATCCGGGACTAGCGTAGATACGCAGTATTTT
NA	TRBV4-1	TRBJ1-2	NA	CASSQDDSATANYGYTF	TGCGCCAGCAGCCAAGATGACAGCGCCACAGCTAACTATGGCTACACCTTC
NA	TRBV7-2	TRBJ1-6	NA	CASSFGHSGAPLHF	TGTGCCAGCAGCTTTGGGCACTCGGGAGCACCCCTCCACTTT
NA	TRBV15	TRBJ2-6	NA	CATSSLRVPSGANVLTF	TGTGCCACCAGCAGCCTAAGAGTACCCTCTGGGGCCAACGTCCTGACTTTC
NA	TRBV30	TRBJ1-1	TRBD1	CAWSGTGRTEAFF	TGTGCCTGGTCAGGGACAGGGAGGACTGAAGCTTTCTTT
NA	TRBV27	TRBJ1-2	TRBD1	CASSYQRTGGSYGYTF	TGTGCCAGCAGCTACCAAAGGACAGGCGGATCCTATGGCTACACCTTC
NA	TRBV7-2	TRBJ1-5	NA	CASSFGQGSNQPQHF	TGTGCCAGCAGCTTTGGGCAGGGGAGCAATCAGCCCCAGCATTTT
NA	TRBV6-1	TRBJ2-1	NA	CASRSSYNEQFF	TGTGCCAGCAGGAGCTCCTACAATGAGCAGTTCTTC
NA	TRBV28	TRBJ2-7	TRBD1	CASSPRSLGQGFYEQYF	TGTGCCAGCAGTCCGCGGAGTCTGGGACAGGGATTCTACGAGCAGTACTTC
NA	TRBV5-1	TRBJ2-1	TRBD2	CASSSGASGRNEQFF	TGCGCCAGCAGCTCCGGGGCTAGCGGGAGAAATGAGCAGTTCTTC